The clone carrying this T cell receptor (beta chain) was recorded at least ten times. The data originate from a study of shared clonotypes between healthy human individuals. The method was immunoSEQ multiplex PCR; TCRdb's version includes in-frame clones alone and lacks a portion of them. The data show approximately 470,000 clones, 78% seen once. There are 15 residues in the CDR3. J lost 8 bases, V lost 2 bases, and 7 bases had no gene match. From germline, CDR1 is SNHLY and CDR2 FYNNEI. The clonotype was recovered from a woman aged 40 to 50 in good health. Some clones in this sample may be carry-over from other donors' samples. The sequenced sample consisted of PBMCs. The V and J genes are TRBV2 and TRBJ1-4, with 8 bases fitting TRBD1. DNA of the CDR3: TGTGCCAGCAGTGAAATTTGGACAGGGTGGGAAAAACTGTTTTTT. It specifies CASSEIWTGWEKLFF.